A single sample gave rise to the 19 T cell receptor beta chains below, sequenced in a study of blood T cell repertoires in COVID-19. Generated by immunoSEQ multiplex PCR, the TCRdb table keeps only in-frame clones and is missing some. The sample records more than 110,000 clones, 70% to 80% being singletons. Specimen: peripheral blood. Receptor source: a woman aged 50 to 60 with active or convalescent COVID-19.

The chain carries TRBV7-2 and TRBJ1-2; 8 nucleotides agree with TRBD1. V shed 4 bases, J shed 6 bases, and the junction held 10 bases outside the gene matches. Germline lookup yields CDR1 SGHTA and CDR2 FQGNSA. The CDR3 totals 15 residues. The CDR3 sequence is CASSSLGRGLHGYTF. For the CDR3, the DNA is TGTGCCAGCAGCTCCCTCGGCAGGGGGCTTCATGGCTACACCTTC.

V is TRBV7-9 and J is TRBJ2-1; 13 bases fit TRBD2. J gave up 4 bases and V 2 bases, and 11 bases lay outside the gene matches. The CDR3 spans 19 residues. Per the germline V gene, CDR1 is SEHNR and CDR2 is FQNEAQ (reference sequence). The CDR3 here is CASSLMGLAGIVGYNEQFF. The CDR3 region has the DNA TGTGCCAGCAGCTTAATGGGACTAGCGGGAATCGTGGGGTACAATGAGCAGTTCTTC.

The V and J genes are TRBV4-3 and TRBJ1-4, with TRBD1 matching 10 bases. CDR3 length equals 15 residues. Germline V CDR1 and CDR2: LGHNA, YSLEER. Unmatched junction bases numbered 4, after V lost 2 bases and J lost 7 bases. The CDR3 reads CASSQPGQGVEKLFF. CDR3 in DNA: TGCGCCAGCAGCCAACCCGGACAGGGGGTTGAAAAACTGTTTTTT.

This chain links TRBV7-9 with TRBJ1-1; D may be TRBD1 (5 bases). With 5 bases removed from V and 5 bases from J, the gap between germline ends came to 12 bases. The CDR3 has 13 amino acids. The germline gives CDR1 SEHNR, CDR2 FQNEAQ (reference sequence). CDR3 DNA sequence: TGTGCCAGCAGCCTCTCAGGGTGGACTGAAGCTTTCTTT. Encoded protein: CASSLSGWTEAFF.

Note on this clone: Other DNA sequences of this sample code for an identical CDR3. This sequence joins TRBV3-1 (or the pseudogene TRBV3-2) and TRBJ1-1; 8 bases agree with TRBD1. The trim removed 4 bases at V and 1 base at J, leaving 5 bases unmatched. The CDR3 runs to 15 residues. Germline V CDR1 and CDR2: LGHDT, YNNKEL (reference sequence). The CDR3 DNA sequence: TGTGCCAGCAGCCCCCGGGACAGGCCGAACACTGAAGCTTTCTTT. Protein product: CASSPRDRPNTEAFF.

The chain joins TRBV19 to TRBJ1-2, with TRBD1 as a possible D gene (6 bases). With 4 bases removed from V and 1 base from J, the gap between germline ends came to 19 bases. The CDR3 length is 17 residues. CDR1 is LNHDA and CDR2 is SQIVND in the germline V gene (reference sequence). CDR3 in DNA: TGTGCCAGTAGTACCCCTGGACAGCCCTACCTTAACTATGGCTACACCTTC. Encoded protein: CASSTPGQPYLNYGYTF.

The chain is built from TRBV6-5 and TRBJ2-5, with 8 nucleotides matching TRBD1. The V gene's germline CDR1 is MNHEY and CDR2 SVGAGI. The CDR3 runs 13 residues. Germline trimming cut 5 bases from V and 6 bases from J; bases unmatched to any gene: 5. CDR3 sequence (DNA): TGTGCCAGCAGTCCGGACAGGGCGCAGACCCAGTACTTC. Translating it yields CASSPDRAQTQYF.

The chain combines TRBV5-5 with TRBJ2-7; 7 bases align to TRBD1. The V gene's germline CDR1 is SGHKS and CDR2 YYEKEE (reference sequence). With V trimmed by 4 bases and J by 0 bases, 7 bases remained unmatched. The length of the CDR3 is 15 residues. CDR3 sequence (DNA): TGTGCCAGCAGCAGGGACAGCTTCAACTCCTACGAGCAGTACTTC. It codes for CASSRDSFNSYEQYF.

The rearrangement uses TRBV5-6 and TRBJ2-2, with 10 bases identical to TRBD2. CDR3 length: 17 residues. Trimming took 0 bases from V and 0 from J; bases not matched to a gene: 2. Germline CDR1 SGHDT, CDR2 YYEEEE. For the CDR3, the DNA is TGTGCCAGCAGCTTGGTCGGACTAGCGGCGAACACCGGGGAGCTGTTTTTT. This sequence encodes CASSLVGLAANTGELFF.

This clone came up once. The J gene is TRBJ1-5, the V gene TRBV29-1, with D possibly TRBD1 on 5 matching bases. The CDR3 is 13 amino acids. Per germline, CDR1 SQVTM and CDR2 ANQGSEA. Deletions cut 4 bases from V and 0 bases from J, with 7 bases between. CDR3 DNA: TGCAGCGTTGCGGGGGATAGCAATCAGCCCCAGCATTTT. This sequence encodes CSVAGDSNQPQHF.

This chain connects TRBV3-1 (or the pseudogene TRBV3-2) to TRBJ2-5, with D possibly being TRBD1 (6 bases). Germline loops: CDR1 LGHDT, CDR2 YNNKEL (reference sequence). The V end was cut by 4 bases, the J end by 5 bases, with 17 bases between. This CDR3 is 15 amino acids long. CDR3 in amino acids: CASSRIQGGLETQYF. CDR3 bases: TGTGCCAGCAGCCGAATACAGGGTGGGTTGGAGACCCAGTACTTC.

This clone was picked up a small number of times. The V gene is TRBV2, the J gene TRBJ1-1; 8 bases line up with TRBD1. Trimming removed 7 bases from V and 6 bases from J; junction bases left unmatched: 7. The CDR3 consists of 13 residues. Germline CDR1 reads SNHLY; CDR2 reads FYNNEI. CDR3 amino acids: CASKGQARAEAFF. The CDR3 region has the DNA TGTGCCAGCAAGGGACAGGCAAGAGCTGAAGCTTTCTTT.

J is TRBJ1-3 and V is TRBV11-2; 10 bases map to TRBD1. Germline V gene lookup returns CDR1 SGHAT and CDR2 FQNNGV. The V and J ends lost 5 bases and 3 bases, in that order; junction bases with no gene match: 4. This CDR3 has 15 amino acids. The CDR3 is CASSNRDRGGNTIYF. The CDR3, as DNA: TGTGCCAGCAGCAACCGGGACAGGGGTGGAAACACCATATATTTT.

This clone appeared a few times. V gene TRBV2 combines with J gene TRBJ1-3; TRBD1 is a possible D gene (6 bases). V was pared by 4 bases and J by 2 bases, with 12 bases between. The CDR3 is made up of 15 amino acids. Germline lookup yields CDR1 SNHLY and CDR2 FYNNEI. Written as DNA, the CDR3 is TGTGCCAGCAGTGCTCGGCACAGGGCTGGAAACACCATATATTTT. It codes for CASSARHRAGNTIYF.

The chain is built from TRBV10-3 and TRBJ1-6; 7 bases are shared with TRBD1. Germline values: CDR1 ENHRY, CDR2 SYGVKD. The length of the CDR3 is 13 residues. V gave up 10 bases and J gave up 4 bases; unmatched junction bases: 4. The CDR3 DNA reads TGTGCCACAGGGGGTGGATATAATTCACCCCTCCACTTT. Protein product: CATGGGYNSPLHF.

This clone came up once. The V call is TRBV28, the J call TRBJ1-2, with D possibly matching TRBD1 (5 bases). CDR1 and CDR2 from the germline V gene are MDHEN and SYDVKM. This CDR3 spans 15 amino acids. V was cut by 5 bases and J by 2 bases, with 15 bases left in between. The CDR3 bases are TGTGCCAGCAGTCGACCAGGGTCTACCAACTATGGCTACACCTTC. It yields the protein CASSRPGSTNYGYTF.

The chain combines TRBV18 with TRBJ2-1; D perhaps matches TRBD2 (5 bases). The V end was cut by 3 bases, the J end by 4 bases, with 13 bases between. The CDR3 runs 15 residues. Per germline, CDR1 KGHSH and CDR2 LQKENI. The CDR3 bases are TGTGCCAGCTCACCGCGAGGGAACGGTTACAATGAGCAGTTCTTC. It yields the protein CASSPRGNGYNEQFF.

This chain links TRBV7-2 with TRBJ1-2; D possibly corresponds to TRBD1 (6 bases). From germline, CDR1 is SGHTA and CDR2 FQGNSA. The CDR3 contains 14 residues. The V and J ends lost 6 bases and 1 base respectively, with 12 bases between them. CDR3 sequence: CASSVGQNNYGYTF. For the CDR3, the DNA is TGTGCCAGCAGTGTTGGACAGAATAACTATGGCTACACCTTC.

This clone turned up a few times. The J gene is TRBJ2-7, the V gene TRBV27, with D possibly TRBD1 on 5 matching bases. This CDR3 is built from 15 residues. From germline, CDR1 is MNHEY and CDR2 SMNVEV (reference sequence). Trimming shortened V by 5 bases and J by 6 bases, and 20 bases separated the two germline ends. The CDR3 spells CASSRWVSGAAEQYF. DNA for the CDR3: TGTGCCAGCAGTAGGTGGGTTAGTGGGGCTGCCGAGCAGTACTTC.